This TCR beta chain is drawn from a study of blood T cell repertoires in COVID-19. For the study at large: T cells, B-cell-depleted T cells, or PBMCs supplied cDNA or gDNA.

In the original workflow: Nucleated cell number was recorded as an estimate derived from reference gene primer amplification. Clones were sequenced by immunoSEQ multiplex PCR, and TCRdb holds only the in-frame ones, with some missing. V, J and clone size derive from that table, while D and trimming were established from the DNA sequence. Seen here are 240,000 or so clones, 70% to 90% observed once, and the top ten hold 0.9% to 1%. With V trimmed by 5 bases and J by 1 base, 10 bases remained unmatched. The CDR3 has 17 residues. CDR1 is SGDLS and CDR2 is YYNGEE in the germline V gene. The sequence derives from a woman aged 40 to 50 who had recovered from COVID-19. Sequencing used peripheral blood. The chain employs TRBV9 and TRBJ2-1; the match to TRBD1 covers 9 bases. DNA of the CDR3: TGTGCCAGCAGTACCCCCTTGACAGGGGGGTCCTACAATGAGCAGTTCTTC. Protein: CASSTPLTGGSYNEQFF.